This T cell receptor (beta chain) was recovered during a study of T-cell memory formation after mild COVID-19. Ten or more counts support this clonotype. TCRdb used MiXCR to reprocess the 5' RACE reads, holding one entry per CDR3 protein. The sample carries hundreds of thousands of distinct CDR3 sequences, about a sixth recorded once. V gave up 5 bases and J gave up 4 bases; unmatched junction bases: 4. This CDR3 has 15 residues. This sequence originates from a man younger than 35 who had mild COVID-19 (a few samples of this study predate the infection). Cell type and time point are not known. Sequencing used PBMCs or a T cell subset sorted from them (not recorded which). The J gene is TRBJ2-1, the V gene TRBV12-3 or TRBV12-4; TRBD2 aligns across 11 bases. CDR3 sequence: CASSRLAGSYNEQFF. Here the CDR3 DNA reads TGTGCCAGCAGTCGACTAGCGGGGTCGTACAATGAGCAGTTCTTC.